What follows is one T cell receptor beta chain and its context. Its antigen remains unknown. The CDR3 is 16 amino acids. The germline V gene has CDR1 MNHEY and CDR2 SMNVEV (reference sequence). With V trimmed by 5 bases and J by 7 bases, 12 bases remained unmatched. Measured with immunoSEQ multiplex PCR; TCRdb has only the in-frame clones, and not every one. The table has 130,000 to 150,000 clones, around 89% seen once. This entry belongs to a study of T cell responses to AZD1222 COVID-19 vaccine. Study results and limitations: Just a handful of AZD1222 recipients were seropositive at baseline. Most donors were white British, females outnumbered males, and clonal diversity was possibly underestimated.

This receptor was taken from an adult in good health. The input for sequencing was peripheral blood, taken on day 0 of AZD1222 vaccination. The chain uses TRBV27 and TRBJ1-5; 9 bases map to TRBD1. CDR3: CASSRLRGDRDQPQHF. The CDR3 DNA sequence: TGTGCCAGCAGTCGCCTGAGGGGGGACAGGGACCAGCCCCAGCATTTT.